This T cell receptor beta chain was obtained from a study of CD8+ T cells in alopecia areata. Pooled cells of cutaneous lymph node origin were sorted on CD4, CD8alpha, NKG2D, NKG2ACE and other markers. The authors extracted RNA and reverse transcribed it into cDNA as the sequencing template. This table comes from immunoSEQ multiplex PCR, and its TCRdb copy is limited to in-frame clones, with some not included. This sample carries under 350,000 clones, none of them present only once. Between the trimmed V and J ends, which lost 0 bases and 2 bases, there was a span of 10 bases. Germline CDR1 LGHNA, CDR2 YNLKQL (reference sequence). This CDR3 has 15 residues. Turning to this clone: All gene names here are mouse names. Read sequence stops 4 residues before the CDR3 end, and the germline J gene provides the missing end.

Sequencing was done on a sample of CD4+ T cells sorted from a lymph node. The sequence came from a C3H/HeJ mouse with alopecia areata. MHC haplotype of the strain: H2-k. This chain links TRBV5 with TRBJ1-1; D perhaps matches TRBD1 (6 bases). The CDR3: CASSQDEQGNTEVFF. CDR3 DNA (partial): TGTGCCAGCAGCCAAGATGAACAGGGCAACACA.